The rows below give T cell receptor beta chains drawn from one sample of a study of blood T cell repertoires in COVID-19. Repertoires were generated with immunoSEQ multiplex PCR, while TCRdb's copy carries only in-frame clones and drops some. This sample yields fewer than 150,000 clones, of which approximately 86% are seen a single time; about 17% belongs to the top ten. The sample comprised peripheral blood. The receptors stem from a woman aged 50 to 60 who had recovered from COVID-19. Both conserved end residues are part of each CDR3. The order of the fields is clone size, J gene, V gene, D gene, CDR3 protein, CDR3 DNA. The D gene is left open where the match is weak. Not all rows give a size; the values are once, few, many and, for expanded clones, a class.

.	TRBJ1-1	TRBV19	TRBD1	CASSMDRPNTEAFF	TGTGCCAGTAGTATGGACAGGCCGAACACTGAAGCTTTCTTT
once	TRBJ2-6	TRBV15	TRBD1	CATSRGRGTGNSGANVLTF	TGTGCCACCAGCAGAGGGCGCGGGACAGGGAACTCTGGGGCCAACGTCCTGACTTTC
.	TRBJ1-1	TRBV12-3/TRBV12-4	.	CASSPSPNTEAFF	TGTGCCAGCAGTCCCTCCCCGAACACTGAAGCTTTCTTT
.	TRBJ2-7	TRBV7-9	TRBD1	CASSLDMGTAEQYF	TGTGCCAGCAGCTTAGACATGGGGACAGCCGAGCAGTACTTC
.	TRBJ2-1	TRBV15	TRBD2	CATSRSGRSLHNEQFF	TGTGCCACCAGCCGCAGCGGGAGGTCTCTACACAATGAGCAGTTCTTC
.	TRBJ2-7	TRBV11-3	.	CASRQQDSYEQYF	TGTGCCAGCAGACAACAGGATTCCTACGAGCAGTACTTC
.	TRBJ2-1	TRBV20-1	.	CSASPGNEQFF	TGCAGTGCAAGCCCCGGGAATGAGCAGTTCTTC
.	TRBJ2-5	TRBV28	.	CASSLWAAKTQYF	TGTGCCAGCAGTTTATGGGCCGCCAAGACCCAGTACTTC
once	TRBJ2-1	TRBV7-9	.	CASSLLGDEQFF	TGTGCCAGCAGCTTACTAGGCGATGAGCAGTTCTTC
.	TRBJ2-7	TRBV5-4	TRBD2	CASSPSGSSYEQYF	TGTGCCAGCAGCCCCAGCGGGAGCTCCTACGAGCAGTACTTC
few	TRBJ2-3	TRBV5-1	TRBD1	CASSPRTGRDTQYF	TGCGCCAGCAGCCCCAGGACAGGGCGAGATACGCAGTATTTT
.	TRBJ2-2	TRBV7-3	TRBD2	CASSPLAGDTGELFF	TGTGCCAGCAGCCCCCTAGCGGGAGACACCGGGGAGCTGTTTTTT
.	TRBJ1-1	TRBV29-1	.	CSVDHGGAKTEAFF	TGCAGCGTTGATCATGGAGGGGCTAAGACTGAAGCTTTCTTT
.	TRBJ1-5	TRBV28	.	CASSPGGYNANQPQHF	TGTGCCAGCAGTCCCGGCGGGTATAACGCCAATCAGCCCCAGCATTTT
.	TRBJ2-1	TRBV7-2	TRBD2	CASKASGRRMQFF	TGTGCCAGCAAGGCTAGCGGGAGACGAATGCAGTTCTTC
.	TRBJ1-2	TRBV2	TRBD1	CASSEPGTGPINYGCTF	TGTGCCAGCAGTGAACCCGGGACAGGGCCAATTAACTATGGCTGCACCTTC
.	TRBJ1-1	TRBV6-2/TRBV6-3	.	CASSYREGSANTEAFF	TGTGCCAGCAGTTACCGGGAGGGTTCGGCGAACACTGAAGCTTTCTTT
.	TRBJ1-1	TRBV24-1	TRBD1	CATSGTGGNTEAFF	TGTGCCACCAGTGGGACAGGGGGGAACACTGAAGCTTTCTTT
.	TRBJ2-1	TRBV19	TRBD2	CASSIRSGSLGNEQFF	TGTGCCAGTAGTATAAGGAGCGGGAGTCTAGGTAATGAGCAGTTCTTC
once	TRBJ2-7	TRBV27	.	CASSSTGFTYEQYF	TGTGCCAGCAGTTCGACAGGTTTTACCTACGAGCAGTACTTC
.	TRBJ2-1	TRBV29-1	.	CSVGGLTWAYNEQFF	TGCAGCGTGGGAGGACTTACTTGGGCCTACAATGAGCAGTTCTTC
.	TRBJ2-5	TRBV27	.	CASSLSATGETQYF	TGTGCCAGCAGTTTATCGGCAACAGGGGAGACCCAGTACTTC
few	TRBJ2-7	TRBV25-1	TRBD1	CASSGAGTDNYEQYF	TGTGCCAGCAGTGGGGCCGGGACAGATAACTACGAGCAGTACTTC
.	TRBJ2-3	TRBV27	TRBD2	CASGEREPQYF	TGTGCCAGTGGGGAGCGGGAACCGCAGTATTTT
.	TRBJ2-5	TRBV7-6	TRBD2	CASSFGGLAGLETQYF	TGTGCCAGCAGCTTTGGGGGACTAGCGGGATTAGAGACCCAGTACTTC
few	TRBJ1-3	TRBV9	.	CASSVEGGGSGNTIYF	TGTGCCAGCAGCGTAGAAGGCGGCGGGTCTGGAAACACCATATATTTT
.	TRBJ1-1	TRBV6-5	.	CASPDSMNTEAFF	TGTGCCAGCCCGGACAGCATGAACACTGAAGCTTTCTTT
.	TRBJ2-7	TRBV7-9	TRBD2	CASSSKTSGYEQYF	TGTGCCAGCAGCTCCAAGACTAGCGGGTACGAGCAGTACTTC
once	TRBJ2-1	TRBV6-5	.	CASGRLSDNEQFF	TGTGCCAGCGGGCGACTATCCGACAATGAGCAGTTCTTC
.	TRBJ1-2	TRBV6-4	.	CATSPLIRVRGGYTF	TGTGCCACCAGCCCCTTGATAAGGGTACGAGGGGGCTACACCTTC
.	TRBJ2-5	TRBV5-1	TRBD1	CASSWTGGRSETQYF	TGCGCCAGCAGCTGGACAGGGGGCCGGTCGGAGACCCAGTACTTC
.	TRBJ1-1	TRBV5-1	TRBD1	CASSSTGGSAEAFF	TGCGCCAGCAGCTCGACAGGGGGAAGCGCTGAAGCTTTCTTT
.	TRBJ2-7	TRBV19	.	CASSIGLSAGLLEQYF	TGTGCCAGTAGTATAGGCCTCTCGGCAGGGCTCTTGGAGCAGTACTTC
.	TRBJ2-1	TRBV5-6	TRBD2	CASRSIAGGPYNEQFF	TGTGCCAGCAGATCCATAGCGGGAGGGCCCTACAATGAGCAGTTCTTC
.	TRBJ2-1	TRBV14	.	CASSQGLGRFNEQFF	TGTGCCAGCAGCCAAGGACTAGGCCGCTTCAATGAGCAGTTCTTC
many	TRBJ2-7	TRBV20-1	TRBD1	CSASRLGQGRYEQYF	TGCAGTGCTAGTAGGTTGGGACAGGGACGCTACGAGCAGTACTTC
.	TRBJ2-3	TRBV5-6	TRBD2	CASSSASGGNTQYF	TGTGCCAGCAGCTCGGCTAGCGGGGGAAATACGCAGTATTTT
.	TRBJ1-5	TRBV19	TRBD1	CASHRTGASQPQHF	TGTGCCAGCCACCGTACAGGGGCAAGCCAGCCCCAGCATTTT
.	TRBJ1-3	TRBV6-5	TRBD1	CASSQTGGFGNTIYF	TGTGCCAGCAGTCAGACAGGGGGCTTCGGAAACACCATATATTTT
.	TRBJ1-1	TRBV14	.	CASSPWRGVTEAFF	TGTGCCAGCAGCCCCTGGCGGGGGGTCACTGAAGCTTTCTTT
.	TRBJ2-7	TRBV11-2	TRBD1	CASSQTGGYYEQYF	TGTGCCAGCAGCCAAACAGGGGGTTACTACGAGCAGTACTTC
.	TRBJ1-6	TRBV7-9	TRBD1	CASSMTGSYSPLHF	TGTGCCAGCAGTATGACAGGGTCCTATTCACCCCTCCACTTT
.	TRBJ2-1	TRBV15	.	CATSGPLAGGNEQFF	TGTGCCACCAGCGGACCACTAGCTGGAGGGAATGAGCAGTTCTTC
few	TRBJ2-2	TRBV7-9	TRBD2	CASRFSGREAGELFF	TGTGCCAGCAGATTTAGCGGGAGAGAGGCCGGGGAGCTGTTTTTT
.	TRBJ2-5	TRBV15	.	CATRGSSKGDQYF	TGTGCCACCAGGGGAAGTTCGAAAGGGGACCAGTACTTC